This paragraph reports one T cell receptor beta chain. The entry originates in a study of blood T cell repertoires in COVID-19. Looking at the study overall: Both acute and convalescent COVID-19 samples were obtained from the United States, Italy and Spain.

The study drew participants aged about 18 to 89 years from around 24 US areas. Cohorts were determined from participant-reported clinical history. Two negative PCRs, clearance, or symptom resolution characterized the recovered Cohort 3 donors. The germline CDR1 and CDR2 sequences are KGHSH and LQKENI. V lost 3 bases and J lost 7; bases outside the gene matches: 2. The CDR3 length is 14 residues. Generated by immunoSEQ multiplex PCR, the TCRdb table keeps only in-frame clones and is missing some. The sample lists hundreds of thousands of clones, 88% seen once, with about 3% in the top ten. The sequencing sample was made of PBMCs or T cells enriched from blood (not recorded which). This rearrangement joins TRBV18 to TRBJ1-6; 8 bases are a match to TRBD1. This receptor was taken from a woman in her 50s who had recovered from COVID-19. The CDR3 protein is CASSPTGVNSPLHF. As DNA, the CDR3 is TGTGCCAGCTCACCGACAGGGGTCAATTCACCCCTCCACTTT.